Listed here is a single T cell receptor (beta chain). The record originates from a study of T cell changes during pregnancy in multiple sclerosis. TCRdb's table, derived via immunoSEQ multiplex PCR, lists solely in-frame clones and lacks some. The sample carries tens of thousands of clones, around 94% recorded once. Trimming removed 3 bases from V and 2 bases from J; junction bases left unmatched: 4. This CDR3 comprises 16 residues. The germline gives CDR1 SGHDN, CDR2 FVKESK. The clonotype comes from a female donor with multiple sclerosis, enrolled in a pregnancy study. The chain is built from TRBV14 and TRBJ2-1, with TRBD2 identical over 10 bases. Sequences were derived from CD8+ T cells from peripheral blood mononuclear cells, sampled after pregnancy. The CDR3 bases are TGTGCCAGCAGCCATAGGCTAGCGGGAGCCTACAATGAGCAGTTCTTC. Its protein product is CASSHRLAGAYNEQFF.